The 21 T cell receptor beta chains listed next were all sequenced from one sample in a study. TCRdb redid the calling of the RT-PCR reads with MiXCR, one entry per CDR3 protein. The sample holds hundreds of thousands of distinct CDR3 sequences, about 14% seen once. What was sequenced was memory CD4+ T cells from blood. These receptors all stem from a female donor in good health, serving as a healthy control.

Many counts were recorded for this clonotype. J is TRBJ2-1 and V is TRBV12-3 or TRBV12-4, with TRBD2 matching over 13 bases. Unmatched junction bases numbered 10, after V lost 5 bases and J lost 12 bases. There are 15 residues in the CDR3. CDR3 sequence (DNA): TGTGCCAGCAGTCCTGGGACTAGCGGGAATAAGGGGCAGTTCTTC. Translation: CASSPGTSGNKGQFF.

Ten or more counts support this clonotype. This chain joins TRBV27 and TRBJ2-2, with TRBD1 matching 7 bases. The J segment lost 5 bases and the V segment lost 8 bases, leaving 5 bases of the junction unmatched. Germline V gives CDR1 MNHEY, CDR2 SMNVEV (reference sequence). This CDR3 region has 13 residues. The CDR3 nucleotides read TGTGCCAGCTGGACAGGCGGGACCGGGGAGCTGTTTTTT. Translating it yields CASWTGGTGELFF.

This clonotype was detected many times. The chain employs TRBV20-1 and TRBJ1-1; possibly TRBD1 for D (5 bases). Per the germline V gene, CDR1 is DFQATT and CDR2 is SNEGSKA (reference sequence). The length of the CDR3 is 13 residues. V was shortened by 8 bases and J by 3 bases, with 16 bases between the two germline ends. CDR3 DNA: TGCAGTCCCTGGGGAGGGACCTACACTGAAGCTTTCTTT. This codes for CSPWGGTYTEAFF.

This clonotype was counted a few times. The chain carries TRBV20-1 and TRBJ2-5, with 8 bases identical to TRBD2. Germline V lookup: CDR1 DFQATT, CDR2 SNEGSKA (reference sequence). The CDR3 extends over 14 amino acids. Here the CDR3 reads CLTKPSGYQETQYF. In DNA form, the CDR3 reads TGCCTTACCAAGCCTAGCGGGTACCAAGAGACCCAGTACTTC.

This clonotype was counted many times. This chain joins TRBV28 and TRBJ2-2; TRBD1 is a possible D gene (6 bases). The germline gives CDR1 MDHEN, CDR2 SYDVKM. The CDR3 contains 13 residues. The V end was cut by 8 bases, the J end by 4 bases, with 11 bases between. CDR3 loop: CASDGQTTGELFF. As DNA, the CDR3 is TGTGCCAGCGACGGACAGACCACCGGGGAGCTGTTTTTT. The full variable domain, completed using reference TRBV28 and TRBJ2-2, is DVKVTQSSRYLVKRTGEKVFLECVQDMDHENMFWYRQDPGLGLRLIYFSYDVKMKEKGDIPEGYSVSREKKERFSLILESASTNQTSMYLCASDGQTTGELFFGEGSRLTVL.

On this clonotype: A much larger clone differs by one base, so this may be a read error. The genes are TRBV4-1 and TRBJ2-2; TRBD1 or TRBD2 may be the D gene (5 bases each). Germline V gene sequence: CDR1 MGHRA, CDR2 YSYEKL. The V end was cut by 0 bases, the J end by 6 bases, with 14 bases between. The CDR3 is made up of 16 amino acids. The CDR3 DNA follows: TGCGCCAGCAGCCAAGAGTATGGGGGAGATGCCGGGGAGCTGTTTTTT. It is translated as CASSQEYGGDAGELFF.

V usage is TRBV7-2 and J usage is TRBJ2-3, with TRBD2 as a possible D gene (6 bases). Germline values: CDR1 SGHTA, CDR2 FQGNSA. The CDR3 consists of 15 residues. The germline V and J ends were trimmed by 2 bases and 3 bases, with 12 bases remaining between them. The CDR3, as DNA: TGTGCCAGCAGCTTAAATGCTGGGGGGACAGATACGCAGTATTTT. Amino acids: CASSLNAGGTDTQYF.

This clonotype was observed a handful of times. This chain links TRBV7-9 with TRBJ2-2; 7 bases map to TRBD1. The CDR3 length is 15 residues. Trimming cost V 6 bases and J 6 bases; bases outside gene matches: 10. Germline V lookup: CDR1 SEHNR, CDR2 FQNEAQ (reference sequence). Written as DNA, the CDR3 is TGTGCCAGCAGTTCGCAAGGGGGCAACGCCGGGGAGCTGTTTTTT. Translating it yields CASSSQGGNAGELFF.

This clonotype was counted many times. This chain uses TRBV7-3 with TRBJ2-2; D is possibly TRBD1 (5 bases). Germline CDR1 is SGHTA and CDR2 is FQGTGA. This CDR3 region has 15 residues. V lost 5 bases and J lost 5, with 15 bases in between. CDR3 nucleotide sequence: TGTGCCAGCAGCGGCAGGCCCCAGGGAACCGGGGAGCTGTTTTTT. Its translation: CASSGRPQGTGELFF.

CDR3 in amino acids: CSVLAGTYEQYF. CDR3 DNA: TGCAGCGTTCTGGCGGGTACCTACGAGCAGTACTTC. This sequence joins TRBV29-1 and TRBJ2-7; D is perhaps TRBD2 (5 bases). Germline loops: CDR1 SQVTM, CDR2 ANQGSEA. The CDR3 has 12 amino acids. V gave up 5 bases and J gave up 2 bases, with 10 bases separating them.

This clonotype appeared a few times. For the CDR3, the DNA is TGCGCCAGCAGCTTCGGGACTAGCGGGGGGTTAGATACGCAGTATTTT. It is translated as CASSFGTSGGLDTQYF. The rearrangement uses TRBV5-1 and TRBJ2-3, with 15 bases aligning to TRBD2. The CDR3 is 16 amino acids. Germline V gives CDR1 SGHRS, CDR2 YFSETQ. V was pared by 2 bases and J by 5 bases, with 3 bases of the junction left unmatched.

This clonotype was observed a handful of times. The rearrangement links TRBV5-1 to TRBJ2-3, with D maybe TRBD1 (6 bases). The V and J ends lost 4 bases and 2 bases respectively, with 11 bases between them. CDR3 size: 14 residues. Germline V CDR1 and CDR2: SGHRS, YFSETQ. Here the CDR3 DNA reads TGCGCCAGCAGCCCGGGACACCACACAGATACGCAGTATTTT. Protein sequence: CASSPGHHTDTQYF.

The J gene is TRBJ2-7, the V gene TRBV3-1, with D perhaps TRBD1 (7 bases). The CDR3 length is 14 residues. Per germline, CDR1 LGHDT and CDR2 YNNKEL (reference sequence). Trimming took off 3 bases at V and 3 bases at J, with 12 bases between the two ends. The CDR3 coding sequence is TGTGCCAGCAGCCACGGGGGACAGCTCTACGAGCAGTACTTC. This encodes CASSHGGQLYEQYF.

This clonotype was picked up a small number of times. CDR3 sequence: CASSLYGADEQFF. The CDR3 nucleotides read TGTGCCAGCAGCTTATATGGGGCGGATGAGCAGTTCTTC. The chain combines TRBV7-2 with TRBJ2-1; a weak D match, TRBD1 (5 bases). V lost 2 bases, J lost 8 bases, and 10 bases lay in between. This CDR3 region has 13 residues. Per the germline V gene, CDR1 is SGHTA and CDR2 is FQGNSA.

This clonotype was seen repeatedly, ten times or more. The chain uses TRBV6-5 and TRBJ2-4; 9 bases agree with TRBD1. Germline loops: CDR1 MNHEY, CDR2 SVGAGI. V lost 2 bases and J lost 8; bases outside the gene matches: 4. There are 14 residues in the CDR3. The CDR3 nucleotides read TGTGCCAGCAGTTACACGGGACAGGGAGACATTCAGTACTTC. Its translation is CASSYTGQGDIQYF.

In its sample, this clonotype was seen once. This chain uses TRBV20-1 with TRBJ2-3; no definite D call. This CDR3 region has 14 residues. With 3 bases removed from V and 0 bases from J, the gap between germline ends came to 10 bases. Germline lookup yields CDR1 DFQATT and CDR2 SNEGSKA (reference sequence). Here the CDR3 DNA reads TGCAGTGCTAGGATAGGTCCTAGCACAGATACGCAGTATTTT. Translation gives CSARIGPSTDTQYF.

This clonotype was observed many times. The chain carries TRBV4-2 and TRBJ2-7; 10 nucleotides line up with TRBD2. This CDR3 has 14 amino acids. The V segment lost 2 bases and the J segment 6 bases; nucleotides outside the gene matches: 4. Germline CDR1 LGHNA, CDR2 YNFKEQ. The chain's CDR3 is CASSQLLAGVEQYF. The CDR3 bases are TGTGCCAGCAGCCAATTGCTAGCGGGAGTCGAGCAGTACTTC.

This clonotype appeared a single time. The CDR3 reads CASSLRPENTEAFF. The DNA of the CDR3 is TGCGCCAGCAGCCTAAGACCGGAGAACACTGAAGCTTTCTTT. The chain couples TRBV5-1 to TRBJ1-1; D remains unclear. The CDR3 extends over 14 amino acids. Deletions cut 4 bases from V and 1 base from J, with 11 bases between. Germline V CDR1 and CDR2: SGHRS, YFSETQ.

This rearrangement joins TRBV20-1 to TRBJ2-7, with 10 nucleotides matching TRBD1. CDR1 DFQATT and CDR2 SNEGSKA come from the germline V gene (reference sequence). The CDR3 sequence is 14 residues long. The V segment lost 6 bases and the J segment 5 bases; nucleotides outside the gene matches: 10. The CDR3 DNA reads TGCAGTGCCCCCCTCCGGGACAGGGGCGACGAGCAGTACTTC. It yields the protein CSAPLRDRGDEQYF.

The table lists this clonotype with many counts. The chain couples TRBV6-2 or TRBV6-3 to TRBJ1-2; D is possibly TRBD1 (5 bases). In germline, CDR1 is MNHEY, CDR2 SVGEGT. V lost 6 bases to trimming and J lost 4 bases, with 15 bases between them. The CDR3 runs 14 residues. CDR3 DNA sequence: TGTGCCAGCAGCCGGAAGGCGGGGGTCTATGGCTACACCTTC. It translates to CASSRKAGVYGYTF.

In its sample, this clonotype was seen a few times. V is TRBV15 and J is TRBJ1-4; D gene uncertain. This CDR3 contains 13 residues. Looked up from germline, CDR1 is LNHNV and CDR2 is YYDKDF (reference sequence). Trimming left V 1 base short and J 6 bases short, with 6 bases between. CDR3 protein: CATSRVLYEKLFF. Here the CDR3 DNA reads TGTGCCACCAGCAGAGTTCTCTATGAAAAACTGTTTTTT. Full variable domain (missing parts from reference TRBV15 and TRBJ1-4): DAMVIQNPRYQVTQFGKPVTLSCSQTLNHNVMYWYQQKSSQAPKLLFHYYDKDFNNEADTPDNFQSRRPNTSFCFLDIRSPGLGDTAMYLCATSRVLYEKLFFGSGTQLSVL.